Ten or more counts support the clone carrying this T cell receptor beta chain. The antigen remains undetermined. Those patients with uncontrolled infection, other autoimmune disease, pregnancy or lactation were excluded. The study based diagnoses on clinical symptoms, serum thyroxine and TRAb, thyroid ultrasound and orbital computed tomography. The PBMCs were sourced from fresh peripheral blood (less than 11 ml). This CDR3 region has 13 residues. The ends lost 6 bases at V and 6 bases at J; junction bases unmatched: 7. Germline V CDR1 and CDR2: SGHTA, FQGNSA. The sample belongs to a study of T cells in Graves' hyperthyroidism and ophthalmopathy. The source material, RNA transcripts, was used to amplify TCR beta CDR3 regions. Primed by the HTBI set, a first-round RT-PCR was run on the TCR CDR3. In TCRdb, the multiplex PCR reads were re-called with MiXCR into one record per CDR3 protein. Of 300,000 to 450,000 distinct CDR3 sequences in the sample, 14% are singletons; the top ten hold around 20%.

Study outcomes and limitations: A 13 V-J model separated ophthalmopathy from stable hyperthyroidism.

This receptor was identified in a young woman with Graves' ophthalmopathy. Specimen: blood. V usage is TRBV7-2 and J usage is TRBJ1-2, with TRBD1 matching 7 bases. In DNA, the CDR3 is TGTGCCAGCAGTCTAGGACAGGTCGATGGCTACACCTTC. This gives the protein CASSLGQVDGYTF.